This T cell receptor beta chain was found in a study of T cells in Graves' hyperthyroidism and ophthalmopathy. Ten or more counts support this clonotype. Its specificity is unknown. From RNA transcripts, TCR beta CDR3 regions were amplified. The HTBI set primed first-round TCR CDR3 RT-PCR. MiXCR was run by TCRdb on the multiplex PCR reads, yielding one entry per CDR3 protein. The sample lists around 400,000 distinct CDR3 sequences, 13% occurring once. Findings and caveats of the study: Blood also showed most of the thyroid clonotypes that were expanded above 0.001.

The ends were cut back, 5 bases at V and 1 base at J, with 18 bases in the middle. The length of the CDR3 is 17 residues. Per the germline V gene, CDR1 is MNHEY and CDR2 is SVGAGI. Researchers barred patients who had uncontrolled infection, other autoimmune disease, pregnancy or lactation. Diagnoses used clinical symptoms, serum thyroxine and TRAb, thyroid ultrasound and orbital computed tomography. The TCR comes from a woman in her late teens or twenties with Graves' hyperthyroidism. The chain is built from TRBV6-5 and TRBJ1-5, with D tentatively TRBD1 (5 bases). Sequencing input: blood. The DNA for the CDR3 is TGTGCCAGCAGTCCCTGGGGGGGGAATCAAAGCAATCAGCCCCAGCATTTT. Protein sequence: CASSPWGGNQSNQPQHF.